The next 7 T cell receptor beta chains were all read from a single sample in a study of shared clonotypes between healthy human individuals. Method: immunoSEQ multiplex PCR; TCRdb's copy keeps in-frame clones and lacks some. The table shows around 530,000 clones, with about 80% occurring only once. The specimen sequenced was PBMCs. The receptor set was obtained from a woman aged 40 to 55 in good health. Some clones in this sample may be carry-over from other donors' samples.

This rearrangement joins TRBV5-1 to TRBJ2-7, with 9 bases fitting TRBD1. CDR3 length: 14 amino acids. The V gene's germline CDR1 is SGHRS and CDR2 YFSETQ. The junction had 5 bases not matched to a gene; V was cut back by 0 bases and J by 7 bases. CDR3 sequence reads: CASSLAGTGREQYF. CDR3 bases: TGCGCCAGCAGCTTGGCCGGGACAGGGAGGGAGCAGTACTTC.

V gene TRBV6-6 combines with J gene TRBJ1-1; weak D call: TRBD1 (5 bases). Trimming left V 8 bases short and J 0 bases short, with 7 bases between. CDR3 length equals 12 residues. CDR1 is MNHNY and CDR2 is SVGAGI in the germline V gene (reference sequence). CDR3 nucleotides: TGTGCCAGCCGGACACTGAACACTGAAGCTTTCTTT. Translation gives CASRTLNTEAFF.

This chain's CDR3 is CASSPPGRQNYNEQFF. The CDR3 DNA follows: TGTGCCAGCAGTCCCCCGGGTCGACAAAATTACAATGAGCAGTTCTTC. V gene TRBV28 combines with J gene TRBJ2-1; no clear D. CDR1 and CDR2 (germline): MDHEN, SYDVKM. The germline V and J ends were trimmed by 5 bases and 4 bases, with 18 bases remaining between them. CDR3 length: 16 amino acids. The variable domain in full, with the rest retrieved from reference TRBV28 and TRBJ2-1, is DVKVTQSSRYLVKRTGEKVFLECVQDMDHENMFWYRQDPGLGLRLIYFSYDVKMKEKGDIPEGYSVSREKKERFSLILESASTNQTSMYLCASSPPGRQNYNEQFFGPGTRLTVL.

The V and J genes are TRBV7-9 and TRBJ1-4, with TRBD1 identical over 7 bases. Trimming took 5 bases from V and 5 from J; bases not matched to a gene: 11. Germline assignment: CDR1 SEHNR and CDR2 FQNEAQ (reference sequence). The CDR3 loop spans 16 amino acids. CDR3 sequence reads: CASSPRQGGKNEKLFF. In nucleotides, the CDR3 is TGTGCCAGCAGCCCCCGTCAGGGGGGAAAGAATGAAAAACTGTTTTTT.

This chain's CDR3 is CSVRGGDTQYF. The CDR3 DNA reads TGCAGTGTCCGAGGTGGGGATACGCAGTATTTT. V gene TRBV29-1 combines with J gene TRBJ2-3; D uncertain. The CDR3 extends over 11 amino acids. CDR1 SQVTM and CDR2 ANQGSEA come from the germline V gene.

V gene TRBV7-9 combines with J gene TRBJ2-7; no firm D call. The CDR3 has 9 residues. Germline V lookup: CDR1 SEHNR, CDR2 FQNEAQ (reference sequence). V dropped 4 bases and J dropped 5 bases, with 0 bases sitting between them. In nucleotides, the CDR3 is TGTGCCAGCAGCTACGAGCAGTACTTC. This translates into CASSYEQYF.

This chain joins TRBV28 and TRBJ1-1, with a tentative D call TRBD1 (6 bases). The germline V gene encodes CDR1 MDHEN and CDR2 SYDVKM. The CDR3 is made up of 16 amino acids. V was cut by 8 bases and J by 0 bases, with 19 bases left in between. The CDR3 reads CASSMGGRVVNTEAFF. CDR3 nucleotide sequence: TGTGCCAGCTCGATGGGGGGGCGAGTAGTGAACACTGAAGCTTTCTTT.